These 5 T cell receptor beta chains share one sample of origin, sequenced in a study of T cell changes during pregnancy in multiple sclerosis. Assay: immunoSEQ multiplex PCR; the TCRdb copy retains only in-frame clones and omits some. Among tens of thousands of clones listed, 70% to 90% were seen once. Sequenced here: CD8+ T cells from peripheral blood mononuclear cells, sampled after pregnancy. These receptors all stem from a female donor in good health, enrolled as a control in a pregnancy study.

The chain is built from TRBV7-6 and TRBJ1-5, with D uncertain. The CDR3 consists of 13 residues. The germline V and J ends were trimmed by 3 bases and 6 bases, with 9 bases remaining between them. Germline V CDR1 and CDR2: SGHVS, FNYEAQ. CDR3 residues: CASSFSGGQPQHF. CDR3 nucleotides: TGTGCCAGCAGCTTTTCAGGAGGTCAGCCCCAGCATTTT.

The J gene is TRBJ1-2, the V gene TRBV9, with 10 bases lining up with TRBD1. With V trimmed by 3 bases and J by 8 bases, 1 base remained unmatched. The germline CDR1 and CDR2 sequences are SGDLS and YYNGEE. CDR3 size: 12 residues. The CDR3 coding sequence is TGTGCCAGCAGCGGGGACAGGGGCGGCTACACCTTC. Translation: CASSGDRGGYTF.

This chain connects TRBV2 to TRBJ1-2; D perhaps matches TRBD1 (5 bases). The CDR3 has 11 residues. The V gene lost 10 bases and the J gene lost 7 bases, with 13 bases spanning the gap. Germline CDR1 is SNHLY and CDR2 is FYNNEI. The DNA of the CDR3 is TGTGCCAACCTGGGAGGGGCTGGCTACACCTTC. It is translated as CANLGGAGYTF.

The chain couples TRBV14 to TRBJ2-7; D is unresolved. The germline gives CDR1 SGHDN, CDR2 FVKESK. Between the trimmed V and J ends, which lost 0 bases and 0 bases, there was a span of 9 bases. The CDR3 loop spans 15 amino acids. The CDR3, as DNA: TGTGCCAGCAGCCAAGACCGGCCAGGCTCCTACGAGCAGTACTTC. This sequence encodes CASSQDRPGSYEQYF. The whole variable domain, filled in from reference TRBV14 and TRBJ2-7, reads EAGVTQFPSHSVIEKGQTVTLRCDPISGHDNLYWYRRVMGKEIKFLLHFVKESKQDESGMPNNRFLAERTGGTYSTLKVQPAELEDSGVYFCASSQDRPGSYEQYFGPGTRLTVT.

This chain joins TRBV7-2 and TRBJ1-1; D may be TRBD1 (6 bases). Trimming took off 3 bases at V and 9 bases at J, with 17 bases between the two ends. The CDR3 spans 14 residues. Germline V gives CDR1 SGHTA, CDR2 FQGNSA. The CDR3 nucleotides are TGTGCCAGCAGCTTCGGATTCGCAGGGGATAAAGCTTTCTTT. Translated, it gives CASSFGFAGDKAFF.